This T cell receptor beta chain stems from a study of vaccination effects on CD4 cells after COVID-19. Overall study findings and caveats: Pronounced clonal contraction occurred in clones induced by infection and by vaccine late after vaccination.

In the case of this clone: The antigen is unknown.

The CDR3 sequence is 13 residues long. Germline V gene lookup returns CDR1 SGHTA and CDR2 FQGNSA. V gave up 4 bases and J gave up 6 bases; unmatched junction bases: 3. Pools of viral peptides were used by the ViraFEST assay to expand antigen-specific CD4+ T cells ahead of sequencing. After more than 8 days in culture, the CD4+ T cells were isolated. None of these healthy vaccinees had been infected with SARS-CoV-2 before vaccination. IL-2 at approximately 9.7 IU/ml and peptides at roughly 10 ug/ml were added to cultured PBMC, a few million per well. A half-volume exchange with IL-2 medium occurred on days 3 and 7. TCRdb's table, derived via immunoSEQ multiplex PCR, lists solely in-frame clones and lacks some. The sample has about 73,000 clones; 78% are singletons.

Here the sequenced sample was CD4+ T cells from PBMCs cultured with SARS-CoV-2 spike peptides, taken before COVID-19 vaccination. This rearrangement joins TRBV7-2 to TRBJ2-3, with 8 bases identical to TRBD2. The receptor was isolated from a human donor who received a COVID-19 vaccine. The CDR3 region has the DNA TGTGCCAGCAGCTCCCGGGGGGGGGATACGCAGTATTTT. Its translation: CASSSRGGDTQYF.